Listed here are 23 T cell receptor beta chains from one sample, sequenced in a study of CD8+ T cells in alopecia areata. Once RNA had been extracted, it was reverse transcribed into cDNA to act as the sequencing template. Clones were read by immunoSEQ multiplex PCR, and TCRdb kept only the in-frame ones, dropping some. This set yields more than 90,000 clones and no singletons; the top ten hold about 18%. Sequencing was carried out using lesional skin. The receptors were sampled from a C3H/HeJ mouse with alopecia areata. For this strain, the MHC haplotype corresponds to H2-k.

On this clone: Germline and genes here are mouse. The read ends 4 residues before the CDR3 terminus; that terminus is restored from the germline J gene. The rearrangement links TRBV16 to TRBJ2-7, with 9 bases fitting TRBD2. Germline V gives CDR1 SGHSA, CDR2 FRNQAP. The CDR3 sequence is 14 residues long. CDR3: CASSLAGGVYEQYF. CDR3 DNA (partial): TGTGCAAGCAGCTTAGCTGGGGGGGTATAT.

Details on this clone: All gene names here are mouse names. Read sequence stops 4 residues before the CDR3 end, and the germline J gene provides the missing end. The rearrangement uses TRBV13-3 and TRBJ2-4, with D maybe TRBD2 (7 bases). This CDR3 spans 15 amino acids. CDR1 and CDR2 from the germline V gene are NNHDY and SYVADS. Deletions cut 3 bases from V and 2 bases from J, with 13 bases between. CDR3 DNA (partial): TGTGCCAGCAGTGTAGTCTGGGGGCCTCAAAAC. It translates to CASSVVWGPQN. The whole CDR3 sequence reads CASSVVWGPQNTLYF.

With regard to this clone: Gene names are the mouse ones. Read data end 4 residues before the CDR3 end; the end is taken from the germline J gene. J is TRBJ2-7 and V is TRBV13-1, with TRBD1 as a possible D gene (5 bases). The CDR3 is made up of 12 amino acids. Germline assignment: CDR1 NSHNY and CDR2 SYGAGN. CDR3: CASSARGNEQYF. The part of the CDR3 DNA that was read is TGTGCCAGCAGTGCGAGGGGTAAT.

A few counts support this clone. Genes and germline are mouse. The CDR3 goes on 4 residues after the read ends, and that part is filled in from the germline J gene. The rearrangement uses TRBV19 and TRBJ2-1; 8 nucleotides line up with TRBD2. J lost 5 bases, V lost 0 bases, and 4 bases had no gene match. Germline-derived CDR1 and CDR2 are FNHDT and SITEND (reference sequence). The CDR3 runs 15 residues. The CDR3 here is CASSIDWGIHAEQFF. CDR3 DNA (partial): TGTGCCAGCAGTATAGACTGGGGGATCCATGCT.

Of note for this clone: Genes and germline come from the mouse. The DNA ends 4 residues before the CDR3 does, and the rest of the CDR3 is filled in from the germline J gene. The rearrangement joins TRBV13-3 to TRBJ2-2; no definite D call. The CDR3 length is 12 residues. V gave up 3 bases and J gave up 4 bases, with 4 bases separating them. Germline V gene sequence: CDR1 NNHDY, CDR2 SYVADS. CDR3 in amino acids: CASSAPTGQLYF. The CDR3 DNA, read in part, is TGTGCCAGCAGTGCTCCCACCGGG.

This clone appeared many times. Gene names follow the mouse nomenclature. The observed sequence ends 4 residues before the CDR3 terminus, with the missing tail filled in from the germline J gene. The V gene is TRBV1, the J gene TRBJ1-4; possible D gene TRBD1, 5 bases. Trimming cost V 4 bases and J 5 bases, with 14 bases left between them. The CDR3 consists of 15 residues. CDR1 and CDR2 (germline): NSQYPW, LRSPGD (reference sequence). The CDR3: CTCSESGSVNERLFF. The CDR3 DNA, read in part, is TGCACCTGCAGTGAATCAGGGTCAGTAAACGAA.

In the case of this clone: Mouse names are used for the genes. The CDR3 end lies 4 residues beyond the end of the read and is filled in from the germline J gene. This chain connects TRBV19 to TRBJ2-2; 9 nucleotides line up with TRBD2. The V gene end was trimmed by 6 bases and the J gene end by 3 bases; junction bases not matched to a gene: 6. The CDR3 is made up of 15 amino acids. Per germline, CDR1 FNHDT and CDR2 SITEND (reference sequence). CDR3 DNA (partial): TGTGCCAGCACCAGACTGGGGGAGGACACCGGG. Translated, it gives CASTRLGEDTG. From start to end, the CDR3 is CASTRLGEDTGQLYF.

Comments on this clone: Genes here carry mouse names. CDR3 DNA (partial): TGTGCCAGCAGGGGGACAGGGGAGGCCTCC. Translation: CASRGTGEAS. The CDR3 as a whole reads CASRGTGEASDYTF. The rearrangement uses TRBV13-3 and TRBJ1-2, with 10 positions matching TRBD1. Read coverage stops 4 residues before the CDR3 terminus; the germline J gene supplies the remainder. V shed 5 bases, J shed 4 bases, and the junction held 5 bases outside the gene matches. CDR1 is NNHDY and CDR2 is SYVADS in the germline V gene. The CDR3 is 14 amino acids.

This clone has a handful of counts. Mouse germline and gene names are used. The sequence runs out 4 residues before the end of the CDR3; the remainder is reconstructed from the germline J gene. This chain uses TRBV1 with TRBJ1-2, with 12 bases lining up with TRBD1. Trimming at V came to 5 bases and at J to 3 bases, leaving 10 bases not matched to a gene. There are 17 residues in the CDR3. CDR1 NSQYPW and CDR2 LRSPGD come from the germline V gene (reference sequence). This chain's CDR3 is CTCSPHSGTGGDSDYTF. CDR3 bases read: TGCACCTGCAGTCCCCACTCCGGGACAGGGGGCGACTCC.

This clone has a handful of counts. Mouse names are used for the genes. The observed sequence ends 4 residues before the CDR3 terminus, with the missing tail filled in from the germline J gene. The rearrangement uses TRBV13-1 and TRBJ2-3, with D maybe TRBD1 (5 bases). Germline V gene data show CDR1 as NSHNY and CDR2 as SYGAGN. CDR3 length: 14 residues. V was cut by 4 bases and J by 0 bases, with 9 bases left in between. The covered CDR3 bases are TGTGCCAGCAGTTTCAGGGAAAGTGCAGAA. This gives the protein CASSFRESAE. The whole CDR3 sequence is CASSFRESAETLYF.

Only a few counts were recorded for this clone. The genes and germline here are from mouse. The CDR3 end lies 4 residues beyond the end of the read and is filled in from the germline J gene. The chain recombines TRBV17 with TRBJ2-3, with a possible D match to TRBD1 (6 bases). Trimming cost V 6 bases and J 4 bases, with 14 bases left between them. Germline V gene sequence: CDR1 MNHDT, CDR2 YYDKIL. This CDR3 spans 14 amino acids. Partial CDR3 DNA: TGTGCTAGCAGCAGAACCGGGACAACAGAA. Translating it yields CASSRTGTTE. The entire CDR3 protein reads CASSRTGTTETLYF.

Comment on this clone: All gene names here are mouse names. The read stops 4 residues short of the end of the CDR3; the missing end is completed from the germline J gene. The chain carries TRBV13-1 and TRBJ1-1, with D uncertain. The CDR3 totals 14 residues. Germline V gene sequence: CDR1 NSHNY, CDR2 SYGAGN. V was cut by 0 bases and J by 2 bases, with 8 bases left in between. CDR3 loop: CASSDEPANTEVFF. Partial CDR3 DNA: TGTGCCAGCAGTGATGAGCCAGCCAACACA.

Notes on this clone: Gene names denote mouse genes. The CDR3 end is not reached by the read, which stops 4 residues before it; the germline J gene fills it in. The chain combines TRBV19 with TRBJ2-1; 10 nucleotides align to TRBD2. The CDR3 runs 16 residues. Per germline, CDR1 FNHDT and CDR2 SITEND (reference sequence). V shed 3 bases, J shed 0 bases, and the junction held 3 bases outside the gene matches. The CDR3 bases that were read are TGTGCCAGCAGTACGGGGACTGGGGATAACTATGCT. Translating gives CASSTGTGDNYA. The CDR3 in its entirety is CASSTGTGDNYAEQFF.

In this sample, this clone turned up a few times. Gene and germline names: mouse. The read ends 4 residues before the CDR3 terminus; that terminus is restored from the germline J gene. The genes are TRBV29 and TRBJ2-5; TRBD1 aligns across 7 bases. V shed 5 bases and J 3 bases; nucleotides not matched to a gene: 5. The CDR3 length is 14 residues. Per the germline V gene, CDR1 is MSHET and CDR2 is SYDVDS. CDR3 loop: CASSRRDRQDTQYF. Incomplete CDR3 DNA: TGTGCTAGCAGTCGCCGGGACAGACAAGAC.

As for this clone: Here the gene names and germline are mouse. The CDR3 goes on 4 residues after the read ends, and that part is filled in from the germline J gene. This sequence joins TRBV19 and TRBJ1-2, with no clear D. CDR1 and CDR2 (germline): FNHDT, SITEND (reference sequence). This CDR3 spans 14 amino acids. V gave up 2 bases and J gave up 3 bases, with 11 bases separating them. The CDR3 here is CASSMRQDDSDYTF. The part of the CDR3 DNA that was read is TGTGCCAGCAGTATGCGGCAGGATGACTCC.

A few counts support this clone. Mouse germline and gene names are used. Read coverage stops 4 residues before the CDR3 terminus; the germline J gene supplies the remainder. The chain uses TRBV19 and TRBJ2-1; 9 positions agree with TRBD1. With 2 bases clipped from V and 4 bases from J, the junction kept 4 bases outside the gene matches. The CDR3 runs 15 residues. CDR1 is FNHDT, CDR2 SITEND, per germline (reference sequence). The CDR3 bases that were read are TGTGCCAGCAGTATGGGGGACAGGGAGTATGCT. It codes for CASSMGDREYA. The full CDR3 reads CASSMGDREYAEQFF.

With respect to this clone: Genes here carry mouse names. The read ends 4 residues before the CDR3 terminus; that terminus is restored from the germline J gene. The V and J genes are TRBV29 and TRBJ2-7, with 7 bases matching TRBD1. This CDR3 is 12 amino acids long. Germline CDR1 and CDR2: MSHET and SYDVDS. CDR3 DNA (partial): TGTGCTAGCAGTTTGGGACAGTAT. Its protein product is CASSLGQY. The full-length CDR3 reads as CASSLGQYEQYF.

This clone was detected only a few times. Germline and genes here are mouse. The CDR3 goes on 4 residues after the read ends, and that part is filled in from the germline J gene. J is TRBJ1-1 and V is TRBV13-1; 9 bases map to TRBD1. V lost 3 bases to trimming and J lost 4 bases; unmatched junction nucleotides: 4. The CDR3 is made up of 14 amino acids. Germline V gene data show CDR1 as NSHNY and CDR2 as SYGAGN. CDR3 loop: CASSGTGEGTEVFF. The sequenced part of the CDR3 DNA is TGTGCCAGCAGTGGGACAGGGGAGGGCACA.

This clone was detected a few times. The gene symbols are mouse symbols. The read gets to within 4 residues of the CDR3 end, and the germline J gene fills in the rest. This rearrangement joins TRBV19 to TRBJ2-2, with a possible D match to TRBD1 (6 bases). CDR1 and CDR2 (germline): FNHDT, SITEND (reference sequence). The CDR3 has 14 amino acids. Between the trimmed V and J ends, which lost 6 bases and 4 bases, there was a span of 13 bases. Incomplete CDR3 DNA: TGTGCCAGCACCCCAGGGGAAGGCACCGGG. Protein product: CASTPGEGTG. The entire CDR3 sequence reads CASTPGEGTGQLYF.

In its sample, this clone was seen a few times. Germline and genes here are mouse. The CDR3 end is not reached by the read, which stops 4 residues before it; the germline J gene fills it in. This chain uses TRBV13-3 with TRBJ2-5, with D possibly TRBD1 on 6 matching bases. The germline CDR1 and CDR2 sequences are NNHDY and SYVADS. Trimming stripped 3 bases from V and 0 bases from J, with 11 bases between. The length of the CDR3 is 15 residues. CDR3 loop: CASSGGTTNQDTQYF. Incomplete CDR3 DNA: TGTGCCAGCAGTGGAGGGACAACGAACCAAGAC.

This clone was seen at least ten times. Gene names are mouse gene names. The CDR3 region is CASSPGGAAEQFF. The CDR3 bases that were read are TGTGCCAGCAGTCCTGGGGGGGCTGCT. The chain links TRBV19 to TRBJ2-1; TRBD2 matches 10 bases. The CDR3 end lies 4 residues beyond the end of the read and is filled in from the germline J gene. Germline V lookup: CDR1 FNHDT, CDR2 SITEND (reference sequence). The CDR3 totals 13 residues. V shed 4 bases and J 6 bases; nucleotides not matched to a gene: 1.

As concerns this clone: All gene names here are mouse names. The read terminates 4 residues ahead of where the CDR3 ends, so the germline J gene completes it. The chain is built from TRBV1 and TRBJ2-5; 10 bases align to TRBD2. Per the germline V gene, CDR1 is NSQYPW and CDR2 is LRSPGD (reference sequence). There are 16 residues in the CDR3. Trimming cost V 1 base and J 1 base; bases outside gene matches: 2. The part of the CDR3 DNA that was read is TGCACCTGCAGTGCAGGGGACTGGGGCTACCAAGAC. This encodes CTCSAGDWGYQD. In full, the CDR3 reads CTCSAGDWGYQDTQYF.

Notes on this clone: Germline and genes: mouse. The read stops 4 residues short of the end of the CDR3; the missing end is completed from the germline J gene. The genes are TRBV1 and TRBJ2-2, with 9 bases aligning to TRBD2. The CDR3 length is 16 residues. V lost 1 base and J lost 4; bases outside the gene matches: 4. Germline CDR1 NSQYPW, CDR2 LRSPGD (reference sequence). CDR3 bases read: TGCACCTGCAGTGCAGTGGGGGGGCGCCCCACCGGG. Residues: CTCSAVGGRPTG. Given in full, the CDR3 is CTCSAVGGRPTGQLYF.